The TCR beta chain under discussion was sequenced for a study of blood T cell repertoires in COVID-19. As handled by the study authors: By means of reference gene primer amplification, nucleated cell counts were estimated. Here immunoSEQ multiplex PCR was the method, and the copy in TCRdb shows in-frame clones only, minus some. The V and J calls and clone size were taken over from that table, and D and trimming were inferred from the DNA. The table includes 300,000 or so clones, about 87% detected once. The CDR3 is 13 residues long. Germline values: CDR1 KGHSH, CDR2 LQKENI. Trimming pared 5 bases from V and 1 base from J, leaving 8 bases between.

The sequenced sample consisted of peripheral blood. The sequence derives from a man aged 70 or older with acute or convalescent COVID-19. This chain joins TRBV18 and TRBJ1-1; D remains unclear. CDR3 in amino acids: CASSEHPNTEAFF. The CDR3 DNA sequence: TGTGCCAGCTCAGAGCATCCGAACACTGAAGCTTTCTTT.